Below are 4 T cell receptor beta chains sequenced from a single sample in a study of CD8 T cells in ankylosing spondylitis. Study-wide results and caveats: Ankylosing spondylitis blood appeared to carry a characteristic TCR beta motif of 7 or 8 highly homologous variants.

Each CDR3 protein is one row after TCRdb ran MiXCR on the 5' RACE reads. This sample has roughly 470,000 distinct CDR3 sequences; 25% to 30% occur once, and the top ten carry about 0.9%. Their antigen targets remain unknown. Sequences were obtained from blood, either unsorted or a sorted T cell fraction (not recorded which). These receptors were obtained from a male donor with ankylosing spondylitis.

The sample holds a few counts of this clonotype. The CDR3 reads CASSRRTGGYNEQFF. In DNA, the CDR3 is TGTGCCAGCAGCCGCCGGACGGGAGGGTACAATGAGCAGTTCTTC. The chain couples TRBV6-1 to TRBJ2-1, with TRBD2 identical over 8 bases. V shed 6 bases and J 4 bases; nucleotides not matched to a gene: 8. CDR3 length: 15 residues. Germline CDR1 MNHNS, CDR2 SASEGT.

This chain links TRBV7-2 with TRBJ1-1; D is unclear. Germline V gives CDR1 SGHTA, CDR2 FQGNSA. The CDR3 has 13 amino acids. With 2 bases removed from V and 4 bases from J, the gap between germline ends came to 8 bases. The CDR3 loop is CASSLSELTEAFF. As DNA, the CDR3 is TGTGCCAGCAGCTTATCGGAGCTCACTGAAGCTTTCTTT.

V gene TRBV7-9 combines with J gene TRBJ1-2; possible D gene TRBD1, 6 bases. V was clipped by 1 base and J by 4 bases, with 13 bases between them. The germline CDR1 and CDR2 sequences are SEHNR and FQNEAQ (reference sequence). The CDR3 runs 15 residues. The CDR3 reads CASSLEGGGAYGYTF. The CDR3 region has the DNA TGTGCCAGCAGCTTAGAGGGCGGGGGCGCCTATGGCTACACCTTC.

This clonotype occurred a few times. For the CDR3, the DNA is TGCAGCGTTGCTAATCTTGATGAAAAACTGTTTTTT. The encoded protein is CSVANLDEKLFF. The V and J genes are TRBV29-1 and TRBJ1-4; D unresolved. The germline V gene has CDR1 SQVTM and CDR2 ANQGSEA. The CDR3 consists of 12 residues. V dropped 4 bases and J dropped 6 bases, with 9 bases sitting between them.